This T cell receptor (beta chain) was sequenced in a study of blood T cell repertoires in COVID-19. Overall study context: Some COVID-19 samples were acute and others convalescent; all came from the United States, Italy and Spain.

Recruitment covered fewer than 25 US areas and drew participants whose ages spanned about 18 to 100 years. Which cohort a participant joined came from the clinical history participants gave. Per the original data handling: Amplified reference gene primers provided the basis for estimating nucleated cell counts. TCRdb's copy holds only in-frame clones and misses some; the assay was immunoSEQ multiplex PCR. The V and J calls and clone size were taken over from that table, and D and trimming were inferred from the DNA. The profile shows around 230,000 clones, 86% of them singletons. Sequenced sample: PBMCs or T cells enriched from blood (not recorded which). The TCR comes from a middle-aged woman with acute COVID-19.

The DNA for the CDR3 is TGCAGCGTTGGAGGCAGGGGTGGTGGCTACACCTTC. This codes for CSVGGRGGGYTF. The genes are TRBV29-1 and TRBJ1-2; TRBD1 might be the D (6 bases). V was clipped by 4 bases and J by 7 bases, with 13 bases between them. Germline-derived CDR1 and CDR2 are SQVTM and ANQGSEA. The CDR3 is made up of 12 amino acids.